This T cell receptor (beta chain) was sequenced for a study of CD8 T cells in ankylosing spondylitis. Whole-study findings and limits: From matched ankylosing spondylitis synovial fluid, disease-linked clones were reportedly recovered at significantly enriched levels. Past research had described some motif variants in reactive arthritis synovial fluid and blood. Clones that were linked to disease were CD8+ and were relatively rare in peripheral blood.

In germline, CDR1 is KGHSH, CDR2 LQKENI. The V and J ends lost 1 base and 4 bases respectively, with 1 base between them. The CDR3 has 12 amino acids. 5'-RACE, quantitative and with molecular barcodes, yielded the TCR beta libraries. TCRdb called the 5' RACE reads again in MiXCR, with one record for every CDR3 protein. The repertoire includes about 140,000 distinct CDR3 sequences, about 8% of them detected once, and 7.3% sits in the top ten. This clonotype occurred many times. As yet, its antigen is unknown. The V gene is TRBV18, the J gene TRBJ2-2, with D uncertain. Source material: synovial fluid, either unsorted or a sorted T cell fraction (not recorded which). This clonotype was obtained from a male donor with ankylosing spondylitis. In nucleotides, the CDR3 is TGTGCCAGCTCACCACGCACCGGGGAGCTGTTTTTT. Protein sequence: CASSPRTGELFF.